The 9 T cell receptor beta chains presented below share a single source sample, sequenced in a study of T cell responses to AZD1222 COVID-19 vaccine. Generated by immunoSEQ multiplex PCR, the TCRdb table keeps only in-frame clones and is missing some. The sample records hundreds of thousands of clones, about 92% being singletons. The source was peripheral blood, collected on day 0 of MenACWY control vaccination. The receptors shown here come from an adult in good health.

The J gene is TRBJ1-3, the V gene TRBV28; D is unresolved. CDR1 and CDR2 (germline): MDHEN, SYDVKM. The V gene lost 4 bases and the J gene lost 0 bases, with 13 bases spanning the gap. The CDR3 loop spans 16 amino acids. CDR3 bases: TGTGCCAGCAGTTCGCTTTTGGTCTTCTCTGGAAACACCATATATTTT. Protein sequence: CASSSLLVFSGNTIYF.

V gene TRBV5-1 combines with J gene TRBJ2-3; D perhaps matches TRBD2 (5 bases). Germline V gene sequence: CDR1 SGHRS, CDR2 YFSETQ. The CDR3 has 15 residues. V was pared by 4 bases and J by 1 base, with 13 bases between. As DNA, the CDR3 is TGCGCCAGCAGCAGGCTAGCCGTCGGCACAGATACGCAGTATTTT. Protein: CASSRLAVGTDTQYF. The entire variable domain, with the rest obtained from reference TRBV5-1 and TRBJ2-3, is as follows: KAGVTQTPRYLIKTRGQQVTLSCSPISGHRSVSWYQQTPGQGLQFLFEYFSETQRNKGNFPGRFSGRQFSNSRSEMNVSTLELGDSALYLCASSRLAVGTDTQYFGPGTRLTVL.

The sample holds a few counts of this clone. The chain couples TRBV30 to TRBJ1-1; D might be TRBD1 (6 bases). With 1 base removed from V and 7 bases from J, the gap between germline ends came to 13 bases. The CDR3 consists of 13 residues. The germline V gene encodes CDR1 GTSNPN and CDR2 SVGIG (reference sequence). This chain's CDR3 is CAWSEGRTVEAFF. In DNA, the CDR3 is TGTGCCTGGAGTGAGGGTAGGACAGTTGAAGCTTTCTTT.

Comments on this clone: The junction departs from germline at one end; a sequencing error may be responsible. The chain has TRBV4-1 and TRBJ2-1; D is uncertain. Germline CDR1 MGHRA, CDR2 YSYEKL. CDR3 length: 16 amino acids. The CDR3 loop reads CASSQVNLMSYNGQFF. The CDR3, as DNA: TGCGCCAGCAGCCAAGTTAACTTAATGAGCTACAATGGGCAGTTCTTC.

This chain links TRBV3-1 (or the pseudogene TRBV3-2) with TRBJ1-6; TRBD1 is a possible D gene (5 bases). This CDR3 contains 15 residues. V lost 4 bases and J lost 11, with 18 bases in between. The germline CDR1 and CDR2 sequences are LGHDT and YNNKEL (reference sequence). The DNA of the CDR3 is TGTGCCAGCAGCCCCCACCCGGGGACCGGTGCACCCCTCCACTTT. Translating gives CASSPHPGTGAPLHF.

This clone was seen just once. V gene TRBV30 combines with J gene TRBJ2-2, with D hard to call. The CDR3 contains 17 residues. The germline gives CDR1 GTSNPN, CDR2 SVGIG (reference sequence). V lost 4 bases and J 4 bases, leaving 22 bases between the germline ends. Here the CDR3 DNA reads TGTGCCTGGAACCGAAGGCGTCAGGCGTCGCCCACCGGGGAGCTGTTTTTT. It yields the protein CAWNRRRQASPTGELFF. Drawing the rest from reference TRBV30 and TRBJ2-2, the complete variable domain is SQTIHQWPATLVQPVGSPLSLECTVEGTSNPNLYWYRQAAGRGLQLLFYSVGIGQISSEVPQNLSASRPQDRQFILSSKKLLLSDSGFYLCAWNRRRQASPTGELFFGEGSRLTVL.

This chain connects TRBV23-1 to TRBJ2-4, with D uncertain. TRBV23-1 is known as an ORF, though its function is uncertain. The CDR3 is made up of 14 amino acids. Deletions cut 2 bases from V and 1 base from J, with 6 bases between. CDR3 amino acids: CASSQSDAKNIQYF. CDR3 DNA sequence: TGCGCCAGCAGTCAAAGTGATGCCAAAAACATTCAGTACTTC.

The chain recombines TRBV7-2 with TRBJ1-5; the D gene is possibly TRBD1 (5 bases). The CDR3 totals 15 residues. Germline CDR1 reads SGHTA; CDR2 reads FQGNSA. Trimming shortened V by 4 bases and J by 4 bases, and 14 bases separated the two germline ends. In DNA form, the CDR3 reads TGTGCCAGCAGCTCCGCGAGGGGCGGTAATCAGCCCCAGCATTTT. As protein: CASSSARGGNQPQHF.

The gene calls are TRBV5-5 and TRBJ1-4; a weak D match, TRBD1 (5 bases). Germline CDR1 is SGHKS and CDR2 is YYEKEE (reference sequence). Trimming removed 3 bases at V and 4 bases at J, with 10 bases between. The CDR3 loop spans 14 amino acids. The CDR3 here is CASSWGTGNEKLFF. CDR3 DNA: TGTGCCAGCAGCTGGGGGACGGGTAATGAAAAACTGTTTTTT. The full variable domain, completed using reference TRBV5-5 and TRBJ1-4, is DAGVTQSPTHLIKTRGQQVTLRCSPISGHKSVSWYQQVLGQGPQFIFQYYEKEERGRGNFPDRFSARQFPNYSSELNVNALLLGDSALYLCASSWGTGNEKLFFGSGTQLSVL.